This T cell receptor beta chain was observed in a study of shared T cell receptors in the human thymus. The CDR3 consists of 21 residues. V was shortened by 4 bases and J by 2 bases, with 34 bases between the two germline ends. CDR1 and CDR2 from the germline V gene are SGHRS and YFSETQ. Data came from immunoSEQ multiplex PCR; TCRdb stores just in-frame clones and leaves some out. The profile shows a few hundred thousand clones, 95% of them singletons. The chain recombines TRBV5-1 with TRBJ2-7; weak D call: TRBD2 (6 bases). The source of this sequence is a human donor. The sequenced material came from thymocytes. The CDR3 sequence: CASSQVDGTASRRGIAYEQYF. CDR3 DNA sequence: TGCGCCAGCAGCCAAGTGGACGGGACGGCCTCGCGTCGGGGGATTGCCTACGAGCAGTACTTC.